This entry lists 17 T cell receptor beta chains sequenced from one sample in a study of blood T cell repertoires in COVID-19. Here immunoSEQ multiplex PCR was the method, and the copy in TCRdb shows in-frame clones only, minus some. The sample comprises fewer than 120,000 clones, 75% to 80% of which are singletons, and roughly 17% rests with the top ten. Sequenced: peripheral blood. The receptors here all came from a woman older than 75 with active or convalescent COVID-19.

The genes are TRBV28 and TRBJ2-3, with D possibly being TRBD2 (5 bases). Trimming shortened V by 4 bases and J by 5 bases, and 19 bases separated the two germline ends. This CDR3 is built from 16 residues. The germline V gene has CDR1 MDHEN and CDR2 SYDVKM. DNA for the CDR3: TGTGCCAGCAGTTCACGCTGGATGGGAGTAGAAGATACGCAGTATTTT. Encoded protein: CASSSRWMGVEDTQYF.

The chain joins TRBV19 to TRBJ2-1; TRBD2 agrees at 8 bases. Trimming removed 6 bases from V and 5 bases from J; junction bases left unmatched: 6. CDR1 and CDR2 (germline): LNHDA, SQIVND (reference sequence). The CDR3 has 14 residues. The CDR3 coding sequence is TGTGCCAGTAGGAGGACTAGCAGTAACAATGAGCAGTTCTTC. Translating gives CASRRTSSNNEQFF. The full variable domain, in which reference TRBV19 and TRBJ2-1 provide the parts outside the CDR3, is DGGITQSPKYLFRKEGQNVTLSCEQNLNHDAMYWYRQDPGQGLRLIYYSQIVNDFQKGDIAEGYSVSREKKESFPLTVTSAQKNPTAFYLCASRRTSSNNEQFFGPGTRLTVL.

The rearrangement joins TRBV4-2 to TRBJ1-3, with a tentative D call TRBD1 (5 bases). This CDR3 is 15 amino acids long. Deletions cut 4 bases from V and 2 bases from J, with 12 bases between. Germline assignment: CDR1 LGHNA and CDR2 YNFKEQ. The CDR3 is CASSREGGAGNTIYF. The CDR3, as DNA: TGTGCCAGCAGCCGAGAGGGAGGGGCTGGAAACACCATATATTTT.

This chain joins TRBV5-6 and TRBJ2-5, with D possibly TRBD1 on 5 matching bases. In germline, CDR1 is SGHDT, CDR2 YYEEEE. V shed 2 bases and J shed 9 bases, with 14 bases lying between them. This CDR3 spans 13 amino acids. Here the CDR3 DNA reads TGTGCCAGCAGCTTAGACACCTCCAGGGCCCAGTACTTC. This encodes CASSLDTSRAQYF.

CDR3 sequence (DNA): TGTGCCAGCAGCAGCACCGGGGAGCTGTTTTTT. Protein: CASSSTGELFF. V and J are TRBV27 and TRBJ2-2; D not certain. The germline V gene encodes CDR1 MNHEY and CDR2 SMNVEV (reference sequence). The CDR3 loop spans 11 amino acids. Trimming took 6 bases from V and 4 from J, leaving 3 bases between them.

This clone was seen more than once but under ten times. The chain employs TRBV20-1 and TRBJ1-1, with unresolved D. Germline CDR1 and CDR2: DFQATT and SNEGSKA (reference sequence). This CDR3 region has 11 residues. Trimming stripped 3 bases from V and 6 bases from J, with 8 bases between. CDR3 in DNA: TGCAGTGCTAGCAGAAGTCCTGAAGCTTTCTTT. Encoded protein: CSASRSPEAFF.

The chain joins TRBV5-4 to TRBJ2-1, with a tentative D call TRBD2 (5 bases). The CDR3 length is 19 residues. V gave up 4 bases and J gave up 4 bases, with 27 bases separating them. CDR1 and CDR2 (germline): SGHNT, YYREEE (reference sequence). This CDR3 reads CASSDLVLPGVLKYNEQFF. CDR3 DNA sequence: TGTGCCAGCAGCGATCTGGTTCTACCCGGGGTCCTTAAATACAATGAGCAGTTCTTC. The complete variable domain, with remaining parts taken from reference TRBV5-4 and TRBJ2-1, reads ETGVTQSPTHLIKTRGQQVTLRCSSQSGHNTVSWYQQALGQGPQFIFQYYREEENGRGNFPPRFSGLQFPNYSSELNVNALELDDSALYLCASSDLVLPGVLKYNEQFFGPGTRLTVL.

The chain carries TRBV29-1 and TRBJ2-7, with 9 bases aligning to TRBD1. The CDR3 is made up of 16 amino acids. Germline CDR1 and CDR2: SQVTM and ANQGSEA. Losses at the gene ends were 3 bases for V and 3 bases for J; bases not matched to a gene: 12. CDR3 nucleotide sequence: TGCAGCGTTGACCGGGCCGCCCCGACAGGGGGCTACGAGCAGTACTTC. It yields the protein CSVDRAAPTGGYEQYF.

As concerns this clone: The sample carries other DNA sequences with the same CDR3. The chain recombines TRBV15 with TRBJ2-5; D gene uncertain. The germline V gene encodes CDR1 LNHNV and CDR2 YYDKDF (reference sequence). The CDR3 loop spans 14 amino acids. V dropped 0 bases and J dropped 2 bases, with 7 bases sitting between them. The DNA for the CDR3 is TGTGCCACCAGCAGAGATAGAGCTCAAGAGACCCAGTACTTC. Residues: CATSRDRAQETQYF.

The chain combines TRBV7-8 with TRBJ1-2; 11 nucleotides agree with TRBD1. Germline V gene lookup returns CDR1 SGHVS and CDR2 FQNEAQ. The ends lost 4 bases at V and 8 bases at J; junction bases unmatched: 9. The CDR3 loop spans 15 amino acids. The CDR3 nucleotides read TGTGCCAGCAGCTCGAAACCGGGACAGGGGGTCGGCTACACCTTC. Protein: CASSSKPGQGVGYTF.

The V gene is TRBV30, the J gene TRBJ1-1; a possible D gene is TRBD1 (6 bases). V dropped 6 bases and J dropped 5 bases, with 25 bases sitting between them. The CDR3 is 16 amino acids. Per the germline V gene, CDR1 is GTSNPN and CDR2 is SVGIG (reference sequence). The CDR3 loop is CACHLVGRGLSTEAFF. CDR3 nucleotide sequence: TGTGCCTGCCACTTAGTGGGCAGGGGATTGAGTACTGAAGCTTTCTTT.

This chain joins TRBV28 and TRBJ1-6; no clear D gene. V lost 2 bases and J lost 7, with 6 bases in between. Germline V gene data show CDR1 as MDHEN and CDR2 as SYDVKM. The CDR3 length is 13 residues. The CDR3 bases are TGTGCCAGCAGTTTAGGGCTGAATTCACCCCTCCACTTT. Translating gives CASSLGLNSPLHF.

V and J are TRBV11-2 and TRBJ2-7, with a tentative D call TRBD1 (5 bases). V dropped 5 bases and J dropped 7 bases, with 15 bases sitting between them. Looked up from germline, CDR1 is SGHAT and CDR2 is FQNNGV. The CDR3 consists of 13 residues. The CDR3 loop is CASSQMVGVEQYF. CDR3 nucleotide sequence: TGTGCCAGCAGCCAGATGGTAGGGGTGGAGCAGTACTTC.

In DNA, the CDR3 is TGTGCCACCAGTGATTCGTTCGGTTACGAGCAGTACTTC. Translating gives CATSDSFGYEQYF. The V call is TRBV24-1, the J call TRBJ2-7; D gene unclear. CDR3 length equals 13 residues. Trimming took 2 bases from V and 4 from J, leaving 8 bases between them. Germline V gives CDR1 KGHDR, CDR2 SFDVKD.

The gene calls are TRBV3-1 (or the pseudogene TRBV3-2) and TRBJ1-2; D unclear. CDR3 length: 12 residues. The germline CDR1 and CDR2 sequences are LGHDT and YNNKEL (reference sequence). The V gene lost 4 bases and the J gene lost 7 bases, with 10 bases spanning the gap. The CDR3 nucleotides read TGTGCCAGCAGCCGGCACAGCAGTGGCTACACCTTC. Translating gives CASSRHSSGYTF.

The chain recombines TRBV20-1 with TRBJ2-5, with D perhaps matching TRBD2 (6 bases). Trimming took off 3 bases at V and 4 bases at J, with 12 bases between the two ends. Germline V gene data show CDR1 as DFQATT and CDR2 as SNEGSKA (reference sequence). This CDR3 is built from 13 residues. The CDR3 nucleotides are TGCAGTGCTAGTACAAGACTAGTAGAGACCCAGTACTTC. Translating it yields CSASTRLVETQYF.

The chain is built from TRBV18 and TRBJ2-7; 7 nucleotides line up with TRBD2. This CDR3 comprises 15 residues. Germline CDR1 reads KGHSH; CDR2 reads LQKENI. The junction had 10 bases not matched to a gene; V was cut back by 5 bases and J by 3 bases. The CDR3 sequence: CASSNNGGSVYEQYF. CDR3 in DNA: TGTGCCAGCTCAAACAACGGGGGGTCGGTCTACGAGCAGTACTTC. The full variable domain, its missing parts supplied by reference TRBV18 and TRBJ2-7, is NAGVMQNPRHLVRRRGQEARLRCSPMKGHSHVYWYRQLPEEGLKFMVYLQKENIIDESGMPKERFSAEFPKEGPSILRIQQVVRGDSAAYFCASSNNGGSVYEQYFGPGTRLTVT.